These 30 T cell receptor beta chains share one sample of origin, sequenced in a study of shared clonotypes between healthy human individuals. Some clones are missing from TCRdb's copy, which holds only in-frame ones; the method was immunoSEQ multiplex PCR. The sample includes over 2 million clones, around 93% of them seen just once. Input material: naive CD4+ T cells from PBMCs. Specified subset: CD45RA+ positively selected. These TCRs come from a man between 18 and 35 years old in good health. Some clones in this sample may be carry-over from other donors' samples.

The chain is built from TRBV21-1 and TRBJ2-7; the D segment call TRBD2 is taken from the table without a DNA check. TRBV21-1 is listed as a pseudogene. This CDR3 has 20 amino acids. CDR3 sequence: CASSKDRASGRGSLTYEQYF. CDR3 nucleotides: TGTGCCAGCAGCAAAGATCGGGCTAGCGGGAGAGGGTCCCTCACCTACGAGCAGTACTTC.

The chain recombines TRBV9 with TRBJ2-3; TRBD1 might be the D (6 bases). The CDR3 spans 15 residues. V was pared by 5 bases and J by 6 bases, with 19 bases between. The germline V gene has CDR1 SGDLS and CDR2 YYNGEE. The CDR3 coding sequence is TGTGCCAGCAGTAGGGGGACGAGGTATATTGATACGCAGTATTTT. Protein: CASSRGTRYIDTQYF.

The rearrangement joins TRBV28 to TRBJ2-1, with D maybe TRBD2 (6 bases). CDR3 length: 16 residues. Trimming pared 5 bases from V and 0 bases from J, leaving 14 bases between. Germline-derived CDR1 and CDR2 are MDHEN and SYDVKM. The CDR3 loop reads CASSHRRGTSYNEQFF. CDR3 DNA sequence: TGTGCCAGCAGTCACCGTCGCGGGACCTCCTACAATGAGCAGTTCTTC.

The chain employs TRBV5-1 and TRBJ2-3; possibly TRBD1 for D (6 bases). Between the trimmed V and J ends, which lost 1 base and 3 bases, there was a span of 9 bases. The CDR3 spans 14 residues. Germline CDR1 is SGHRS and CDR2 is YFSETQ. The CDR3 loop is CASSLIQGTDTQYF. Here the CDR3 DNA reads TGCGCCAGCAGCTTGATCCAGGGGACAGATACGCAGTATTTT.

The chain links TRBV25-1 to TRBJ2-5; 9 nucleotides agree with TRBD2. Trimming took 4 bases from V and 0 from J; bases not matched to a gene: 3. Germline CDR1 reads MGHDK; CDR2 reads SYGVNS. This CDR3 contains 15 residues. The DNA of the CDR3 is TGTGCCAGCAGTGGGGTAGCGGGGGACCAAGAGACCCAGTACTTC. It encodes CASSGVAGDQETQYF.

The rearrangement joins TRBV11-2 to TRBJ2-5; D is uncertain. This CDR3 is 14 amino acids long. V dropped 5 bases and J dropped 0 bases, with 10 bases sitting between them. Per germline, CDR1 SGHAT and CDR2 FQNNGV. The CDR3 DNA reads as TGTGCCAGCAGCGAACGTCGGAACCAAGAGACCCAGTACTTC. Translated, it gives CASSERRNQETQYF.

V is TRBV5-1 and J is TRBJ1-4; no definite D call. V was shortened by 5 bases and J by 3 bases, with 11 bases between the two germline ends. The CDR3 has 14 residues. Germline CDR1 SGHRS, CDR2 YFSETQ. The DNA for the CDR3 is TGCGCCAGCAGAGGGAGTGGGGCTAATGAAAAACTGTTTTTT. Encoded protein: CASRGSGANEKLFF.

The DNA of the CDR3 is TGTGCCAGTAGTATTTTGACTAGCGGATCCTACGAGCAGTACTTC. It translates to CASSILTSGSYEQYF. The chain is built from TRBV19 and TRBJ2-7; 9 bases align to TRBD2. The germline CDR1 and CDR2 sequences are LNHDA and SQIVND (reference sequence). The CDR3 is 15 amino acids. The V gene end was trimmed by 3 bases and the J gene end by 1 base; junction bases not matched to a gene: 4.

The rearrangement links TRBV4-2 to TRBJ1-1, with D possibly being TRBD1 (5 bases). Trimming stripped 0 bases from V and 1 base from J, with 9 bases between. The germline V gene encodes CDR1 LGHNA and CDR2 YNFKEQ. The CDR3 length is 15 residues. The CDR3 bases are TGTGCCAGCAGCCAAGATGACAGACCGAACACTGAAGCTTTCTTT. It translates to CASSQDDRPNTEAFF.

J is TRBJ2-7 and V is TRBV5-1; TRBD1 might be the D (6 bases). Germline V gene data show CDR1 as SGHRS and CDR2 as YFSETQ. Trimming took off 4 bases at V and 3 bases at J, with 17 bases between the two ends. The CDR3 runs 15 residues. CDR3 in amino acids: CASSLGGPLIYEQYF. The DNA for the CDR3 is TGCGCCAGCAGCCTTGGGGGCCCGCTGATCTACGAGCAGTACTTC.

Points on this clone: The sample holds other DNA sequences that translate to the same CDR3. This chain connects TRBV2 to TRBJ1-5; TRBD1 aligns across 9 bases. Germline CDR1 is SNHLY and CDR2 is FYNNEI. Trimming took 6 bases from V and 5 from J; bases not matched to a gene: 8. The CDR3 contains 15 residues. The CDR3 here is CASSGTGGADQPQHF. CDR3 nucleotides: TGTGCCAGCAGCGGAACAGGGGGCGCCGATCAGCCCCAGCATTTT.

V gene TRBV2 combines with J gene TRBJ1-2; D is undetermined. Trimming took off 4 bases at V and 3 bases at J, with 12 bases between the two ends. The CDR3 consists of 14 residues. Germline V gene data show CDR1 as SNHLY and CDR2 as FYNNEI. The CDR3 region is CASSGRAEHYGYTF. CDR3 nucleotides: TGTGCCAGCAGTGGAAGGGCTGAACACTATGGCTACACCTTC.

This clone was seen more than once but under ten times. This sample also contains other DNA sequences that code for the same CDR3. This chain uses TRBV5-4 with TRBJ1-1; D gene uncertain. There are 13 residues in the CDR3. CDR1 is SGHNT, CDR2 YYREEE, per germline (reference sequence). Trimming left V 0 bases short and J 4 bases short, with 7 bases between. CDR3 coding DNA: TGTGCCAGCAGCTTGGAGGGAGTCACTGAAGCTTTCTTT. It specifies CASSLEGVTEAFF.

The genes are TRBV5-1 and TRBJ2-2, with D hard to call. The CDR3 spans 15 residues. Germline CDR1 SGHRS, CDR2 YFSETQ. V was trimmed by 4 bases and J by 3 bases, leaving 13 bases between them. For the CDR3, the DNA is TGCGCCAGCAGCGGAAGGGCCTTGGACACCGGGGAGCTGTTTTTT. It encodes CASSGRALDTGELFF.

CDR3 amino acids: CASSAPVTSGRANEQFF. In DNA, the CDR3 is TGTGCCAGCAGTGCCCCCGTTACTAGCGGGAGGGCCAATGAGCAGTTCTTC. The chain uses TRBV6-1 and TRBJ2-1, with 13 bases lining up with TRBD2. The CDR3 runs to 17 residues. Per the germline V gene, CDR1 is MNHNS and CDR2 is SASEGT. Germline trimming cut 4 bases from V and 6 bases from J; bases unmatched to any gene: 9.

The chain couples TRBV19 to TRBJ2-3; tentatively, D is TRBD1 (5 bases). CDR3 length: 13 amino acids. Germline V CDR1 and CDR2: LNHDA, SQIVND (reference sequence). The V end was cut by 5 bases, the J end by 6 bases, with 12 bases between. The CDR3 bases are TGTGCCAGTAGTTGGCAGGGTGACGATACGCAGTATTTT. Its translation: CASSWQGDDTQYF.

The CDR3 loop reads CASSNPPGTSGAYEQYF. The DNA of the CDR3 is TGTGCCAGCAGCAACCCTCCCGGGACTAGCGGAGCTTACGAGCAGTACTTC. This chain joins TRBV28 and TRBJ2-7; 11 nucleotides match TRBD2. The germline CDR1 and CDR2 sequences are MDHEN and SYDVKM. V lost 6 bases, J lost 4 bases, and 14 bases stayed unmatched. The CDR3 length is 17 residues.

A single count supports this clone. The genes are TRBV9 and TRBJ2-5, with a tentative D call TRBD2 (5 bases). The CDR3 extends over 14 amino acids. The V gene's germline CDR1 is SGDLS and CDR2 YYNGEE. The V gene lost 3 bases and the J gene lost 2 bases, with 11 bases spanning the gap. For the CDR3, the DNA is TGTGCCAGCAGCGGGCGGACTGCGCAAGAGACCCAGTACTTC. It codes for CASSGRTAQETQYF.

The chain employs TRBV9 and TRBJ2-3; 9 nucleotides match TRBD2. V lost 4 bases and J lost 1; bases outside the gene matches: 13. The CDR3 consists of 18 residues. Germline CDR1 reads SGDLS; CDR2 reads YYNGEE. DNA of the CDR3: TGTGCCAGCAGCCAAGCCTGGGCGGCTAGCGGGGGCACAGATACGCAGTATTTT. This encodes CASSQAWAASGGTDTQYF.

J is TRBJ2-3 and V is TRBV7-9; D perhaps matches TRBD2 (5 bases). This CDR3 region has 15 residues. Trimming took 3 bases from V and 4 from J, leaving 14 bases between them. Germline CDR1 reads SEHNR; CDR2 reads FQNEAQ (reference sequence). The CDR3 spells CASSFMGVGADTQYF. CDR3 DNA sequence: TGTGCCAGCAGCTTTATGGGAGTAGGTGCAGATACGCAGTATTTT.

The chain recombines TRBV5-1 with TRBJ1-4; D not certain. This CDR3 has 13 amino acids. Trimming cost V 1 base and J 5 bases, with 6 bases left between them. Germline V lookup: CDR1 SGHRS, CDR2 YFSETQ. This CDR3 reads CASSLFGNEKLFF. CDR3 nucleotides: TGCGCCAGCAGCTTGTTCGGGAATGAAAAACTGTTTTTT.

The chain couples TRBV30 to TRBJ2-1, with 9 bases aligning to TRBD2. The ends lost 0 bases at V and 7 bases at J; junction bases unmatched: 4. The CDR3 extends over 14 amino acids. The germline CDR1 and CDR2 sequences are GTSNPN and SVGIG (reference sequence). CDR3 sequence reads: CAWSVASGINEQFF. The CDR3 region has the DNA TGTGCCTGGAGTGTGGCTAGCGGGATAAATGAGCAGTTCTTC.

The chain links TRBV19 to TRBJ2-1; 12 bases fit TRBD1. The CDR3 contains 16 residues. Germline CDR1 is LNHDA and CDR2 is SQIVND (reference sequence). With 6 bases clipped from V and 8 bases from J, the junction kept 11 bases outside the gene matches. CDR3 residues: CASSDPGDRGLYEQFF. In DNA, the CDR3 is TGTGCCAGTAGCGATCCGGGGGACAGGGGGCTCTATGAGCAGTTCTTC.

The chain uses TRBV5-1 and TRBJ2-7; D is undetermined. The V gene's germline CDR1 is SGHRS and CDR2 YFSETQ. Trimming stripped 2 bases from V and 2 bases from J, with 11 bases between. The CDR3 totals 14 residues. The CDR3 nucleotides are TGCGCCAGCAGCTTCGCCGGAGAAGCCTACGAGCAGTACTTC. Encoded protein: CASSFAGEAYEQYF.

The J gene is TRBJ2-1, the V gene TRBV5-1, with TRBD2 matching 7 bases. The length of the CDR3 is 16 residues. J lost 5 bases, V lost 2 bases, and 10 bases had no gene match. Germline CDR1 reads SGHRS; CDR2 reads YFSETQ. Here the CDR3 reads CASSFGGTTYDNEQFF. DNA of the CDR3: TGCGCCAGCAGCTTTGGGGGGACTACCTACGACAATGAGCAGTTCTTC.

J is TRBJ2-2 and V is TRBV9, with D maybe TRBD2 (6 bases). V was clipped by 3 bases and J by 4 bases, with 10 bases between them. The CDR3 consists of 14 residues. Germline CDR1 is SGDLS and CDR2 is YYNGEE. The CDR3 region has the DNA TGTGCCAGCAGCGCTTTTAGCGGCACCGGGGAGCTGTTTTTT. Protein sequence: CASSAFSGTGELFF. Full variable domain (missing parts from reference TRBV9 and TRBJ2-2): DSGVTQTPKHLITATGQRVTLRCSPRSGDLSVYWYQQSLDQGLQFLIQYYNGEERAKGNILERFSAQQFPDLHSELNLSSLELGDSALYFCASSAFSGTGELFFGEGSRLTVL.

The chain links TRBV7-6 to TRBJ1-1, with D possibly being TRBD1 (6 bases). CDR1 is SGHVS and CDR2 is FNYEAQ in the germline V gene. The CDR3 spans 15 residues. V gave up 0 bases and J gave up 1 base, with 9 bases separating them. The CDR3 protein is CASSLAARGNTEAFF. The CDR3 nucleotides read TGTGCCAGCAGCTTAGCGGCCAGGGGGAACACTGAAGCTTTCTTT.

This clone was seen once. The chain recombines TRBV7-3 with TRBJ2-1; TRBD2 aligns across 7 bases. The length of the CDR3 is 15 residues. In germline, CDR1 is SGHTA, CDR2 FQGTGA. J was trimmed by 4 bases and V by 5 bases; bases with no gene match: 8. CDR3: CASSPLAAIYNEQFF. The CDR3, as DNA: TGTGCCAGCAGCCCTCTAGCGGCTATATACAATGAGCAGTTCTTC. Based on the CDR3 plus reference TRBV7-3 and TRBJ2-1, the full variable domain is GAGVSQTPSNKVTEKGKYVELRCDPISGHTALYWYRQSLGQGPEFLIYFQGTGAADDSGLPNDRFFAVRPEGSVSTLKIQRTERGDSAVYLCASSPLAAIYNEQFFGPGTRLTVL.

The J gene is TRBJ2-1, the V gene TRBV10-3; TRBD1 aligns across 11 bases. Germline V gene data show CDR1 as ENHRY and CDR2 as SYGVKD. The J segment lost 6 bases and the V segment lost 11 bases, leaving 6 bases of the junction unmatched. The CDR3 is 13 residues long. This CDR3 is CALAGTGGNEQFF. CDR3 sequence (DNA): TGTGCCCTCGCCGGGACAGGGGGCAATGAGCAGTTCTTC.

The chain employs TRBV6-6 and TRBJ1-2, with D maybe TRBD1 (5 bases). The germline CDR1 and CDR2 sequences are MNHNY and SVGAGI (reference sequence). V dropped 6 bases and J dropped 2 bases, with 10 bases sitting between them. CDR3 length equals 13 residues. The CDR3 DNA sequence: TGTGCCAGCAGCGGCGACAGAAACTATGGCTACACCTTC. Translated, it gives CASSGDRNYGYTF.